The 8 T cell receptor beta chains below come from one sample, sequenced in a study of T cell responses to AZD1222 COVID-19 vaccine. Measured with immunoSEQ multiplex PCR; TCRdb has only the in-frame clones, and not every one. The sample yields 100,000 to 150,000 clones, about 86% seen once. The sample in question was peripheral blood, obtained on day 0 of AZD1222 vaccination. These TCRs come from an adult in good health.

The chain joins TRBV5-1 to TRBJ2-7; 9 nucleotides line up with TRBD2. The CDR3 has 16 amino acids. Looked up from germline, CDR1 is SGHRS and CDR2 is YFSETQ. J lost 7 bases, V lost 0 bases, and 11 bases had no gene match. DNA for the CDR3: TGCGCCAGCAGCTTGGTCCCGGGACTAGCATTAGGGGAGCAGTACTTC. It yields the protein CASSLVPGLALGEQYF.

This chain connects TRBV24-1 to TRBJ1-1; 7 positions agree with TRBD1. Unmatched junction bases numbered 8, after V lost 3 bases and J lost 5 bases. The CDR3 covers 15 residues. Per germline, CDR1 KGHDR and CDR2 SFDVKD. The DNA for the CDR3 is TGTGCCACCAGTGATGCAGGGGGACGGGAGACTGAAGCTTTCTTT. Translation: CATSDAGGRETEAFF.

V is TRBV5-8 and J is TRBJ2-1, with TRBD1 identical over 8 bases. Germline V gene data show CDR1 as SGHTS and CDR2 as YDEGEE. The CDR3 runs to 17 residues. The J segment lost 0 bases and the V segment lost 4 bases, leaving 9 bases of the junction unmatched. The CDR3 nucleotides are TGTGCCAGCAGCCTCAATACAGGGGGTAGCTCCTACAATGAGCAGTTCTTC. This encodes CASSLNTGGSSYNEQFF.

The CDR3 loop is CASSEWAPGQGNTIYF. The CDR3 DNA follows: TGTGCCAGCAGCGAGTGGGCCCCGGGACAAGGAAACACCATATATTTT. J is TRBJ1-3 and V is TRBV2; perhaps TRBD1 as D (6 bases). The V and J ends lost 6 bases and 4 bases respectively, with 19 bases between them. Germline CDR1 reads SNHLY; CDR2 reads FYNNEI. The CDR3 sequence is 16 residues long.

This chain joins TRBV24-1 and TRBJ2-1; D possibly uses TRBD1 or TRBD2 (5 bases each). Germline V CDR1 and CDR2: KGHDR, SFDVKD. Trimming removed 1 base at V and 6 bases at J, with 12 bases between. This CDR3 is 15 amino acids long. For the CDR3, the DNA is TGTGCCACCAGTGATTTAAGGGGAGTTGGCAATGAGCAGTTCTTC. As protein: CATSDLRGVGNEQFF.

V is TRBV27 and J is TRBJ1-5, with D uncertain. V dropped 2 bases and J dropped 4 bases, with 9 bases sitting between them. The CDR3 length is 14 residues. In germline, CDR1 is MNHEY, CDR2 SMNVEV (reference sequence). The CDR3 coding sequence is TGTGCCAGCAGTTTAACCGGACGAAATCAGCCCCAGCATTTT. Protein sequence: CASSLTGRNQPQHF.

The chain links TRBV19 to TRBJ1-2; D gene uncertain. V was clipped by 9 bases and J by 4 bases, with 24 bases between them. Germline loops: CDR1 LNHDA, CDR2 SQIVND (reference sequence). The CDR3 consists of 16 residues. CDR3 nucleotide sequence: TGTGCCAGCACTGGTCAAGAGTACGTTACCACCTATGGCTACACCTTC. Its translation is CASTGQEYVTTYGYTF. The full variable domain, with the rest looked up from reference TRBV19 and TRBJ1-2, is DGGITQSPKYLFRKEGQNVTLSCEQNLNHDAMYWYRQDPGQGLRLIYYSQIVNDFQKGDIAEGYSVSREKKESFPLTVTSAQKNPTAFYLCASTGQEYVTTYGYTFGSGTRLTVV.

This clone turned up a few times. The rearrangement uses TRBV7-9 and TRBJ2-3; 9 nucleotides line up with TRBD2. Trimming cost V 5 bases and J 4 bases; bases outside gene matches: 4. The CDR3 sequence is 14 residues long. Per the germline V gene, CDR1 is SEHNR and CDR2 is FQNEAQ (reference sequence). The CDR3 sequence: CASSPTSGPDTQYF. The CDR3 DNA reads TGTGCCAGCAGCCCGACTAGCGGCCCAGATACGCAGTATTTT. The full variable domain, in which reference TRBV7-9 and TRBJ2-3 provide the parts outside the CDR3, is DTGVSQNPRHKITKRGQNVTFRCDPISEHNRLYWYRQTLGQGPEFLTYFQNEAQLEKSRLLSDRFSAERPKGSFSTLEIQRTEQGDSAMYLCASSPTSGPDTQYFGPGTRLTVL.